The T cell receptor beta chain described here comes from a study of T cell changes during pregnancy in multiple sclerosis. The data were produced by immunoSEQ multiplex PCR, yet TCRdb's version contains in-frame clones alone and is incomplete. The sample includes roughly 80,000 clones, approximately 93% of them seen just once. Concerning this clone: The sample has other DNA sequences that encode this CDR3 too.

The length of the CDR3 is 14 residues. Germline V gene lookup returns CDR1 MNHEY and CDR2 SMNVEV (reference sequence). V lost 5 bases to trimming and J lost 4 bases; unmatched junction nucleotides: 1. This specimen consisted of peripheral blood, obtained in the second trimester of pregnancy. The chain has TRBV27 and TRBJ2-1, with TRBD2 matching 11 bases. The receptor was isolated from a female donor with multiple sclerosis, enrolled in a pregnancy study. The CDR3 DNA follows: TGTGCCAGCAGTCTAGCGGGAGGTTACAATGAGCAGTTCTTC. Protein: CASSLAGGYNEQFF.